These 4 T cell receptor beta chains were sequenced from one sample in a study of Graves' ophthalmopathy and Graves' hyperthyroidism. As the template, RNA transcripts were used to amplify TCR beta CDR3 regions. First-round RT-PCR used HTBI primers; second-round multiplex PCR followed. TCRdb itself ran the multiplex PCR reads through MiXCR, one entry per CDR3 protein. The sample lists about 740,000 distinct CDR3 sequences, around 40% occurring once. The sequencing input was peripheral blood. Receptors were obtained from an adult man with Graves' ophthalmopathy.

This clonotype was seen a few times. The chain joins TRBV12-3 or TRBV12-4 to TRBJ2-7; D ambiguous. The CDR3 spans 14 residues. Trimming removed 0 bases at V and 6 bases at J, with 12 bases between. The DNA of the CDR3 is TGTGCCAGCAGTTTAGCGGCTGCAGGCCCCGAGCAGTACTTC. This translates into CASSLAAAGPEQYF.

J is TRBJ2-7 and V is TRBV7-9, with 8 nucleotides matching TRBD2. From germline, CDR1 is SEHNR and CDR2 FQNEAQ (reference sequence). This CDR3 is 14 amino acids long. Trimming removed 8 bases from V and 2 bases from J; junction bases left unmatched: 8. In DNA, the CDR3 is TGTGCCAGCTCGCGAGGCGGGGGGCCCTACGAGCAGTACTTC. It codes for CASSRGGGPYEQYF.

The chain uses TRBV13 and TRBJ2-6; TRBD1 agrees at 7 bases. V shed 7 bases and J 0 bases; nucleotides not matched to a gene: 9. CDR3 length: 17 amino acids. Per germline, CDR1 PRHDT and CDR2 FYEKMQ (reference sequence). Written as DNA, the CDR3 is TGTGCCAGCACCGAAGGACAGGCTATCTCTGGGGCCAACGTCCTGACTTTC. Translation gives CASTEGQAISGANVLTF.

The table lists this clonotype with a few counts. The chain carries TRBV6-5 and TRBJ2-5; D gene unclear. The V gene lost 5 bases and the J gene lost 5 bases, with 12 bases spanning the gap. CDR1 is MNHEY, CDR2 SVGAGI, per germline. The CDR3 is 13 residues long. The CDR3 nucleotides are TGTGCCAGCAGTGTTACGACCCGCGAGACCCAGTACTTC. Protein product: CASSVTTRETQYF.